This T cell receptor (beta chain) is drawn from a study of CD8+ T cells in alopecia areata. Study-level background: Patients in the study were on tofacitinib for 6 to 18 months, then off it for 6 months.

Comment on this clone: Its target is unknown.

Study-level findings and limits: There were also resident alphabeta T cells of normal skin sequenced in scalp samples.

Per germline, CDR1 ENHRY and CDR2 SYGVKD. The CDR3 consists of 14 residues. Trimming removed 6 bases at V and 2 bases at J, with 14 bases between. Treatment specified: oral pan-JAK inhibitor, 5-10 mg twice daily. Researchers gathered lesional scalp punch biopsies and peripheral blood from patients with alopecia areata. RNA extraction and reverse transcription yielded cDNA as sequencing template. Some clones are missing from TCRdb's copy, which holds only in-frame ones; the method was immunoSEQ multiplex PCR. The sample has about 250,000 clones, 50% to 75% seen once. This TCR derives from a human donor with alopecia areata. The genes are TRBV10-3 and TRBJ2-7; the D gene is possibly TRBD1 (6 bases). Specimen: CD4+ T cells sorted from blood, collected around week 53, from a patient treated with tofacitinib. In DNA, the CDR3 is TGTGCCATCAGGGGGGCAGCGGACCCCTACGAGCAGTACTTC. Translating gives CAIRGAADPYEQYF.